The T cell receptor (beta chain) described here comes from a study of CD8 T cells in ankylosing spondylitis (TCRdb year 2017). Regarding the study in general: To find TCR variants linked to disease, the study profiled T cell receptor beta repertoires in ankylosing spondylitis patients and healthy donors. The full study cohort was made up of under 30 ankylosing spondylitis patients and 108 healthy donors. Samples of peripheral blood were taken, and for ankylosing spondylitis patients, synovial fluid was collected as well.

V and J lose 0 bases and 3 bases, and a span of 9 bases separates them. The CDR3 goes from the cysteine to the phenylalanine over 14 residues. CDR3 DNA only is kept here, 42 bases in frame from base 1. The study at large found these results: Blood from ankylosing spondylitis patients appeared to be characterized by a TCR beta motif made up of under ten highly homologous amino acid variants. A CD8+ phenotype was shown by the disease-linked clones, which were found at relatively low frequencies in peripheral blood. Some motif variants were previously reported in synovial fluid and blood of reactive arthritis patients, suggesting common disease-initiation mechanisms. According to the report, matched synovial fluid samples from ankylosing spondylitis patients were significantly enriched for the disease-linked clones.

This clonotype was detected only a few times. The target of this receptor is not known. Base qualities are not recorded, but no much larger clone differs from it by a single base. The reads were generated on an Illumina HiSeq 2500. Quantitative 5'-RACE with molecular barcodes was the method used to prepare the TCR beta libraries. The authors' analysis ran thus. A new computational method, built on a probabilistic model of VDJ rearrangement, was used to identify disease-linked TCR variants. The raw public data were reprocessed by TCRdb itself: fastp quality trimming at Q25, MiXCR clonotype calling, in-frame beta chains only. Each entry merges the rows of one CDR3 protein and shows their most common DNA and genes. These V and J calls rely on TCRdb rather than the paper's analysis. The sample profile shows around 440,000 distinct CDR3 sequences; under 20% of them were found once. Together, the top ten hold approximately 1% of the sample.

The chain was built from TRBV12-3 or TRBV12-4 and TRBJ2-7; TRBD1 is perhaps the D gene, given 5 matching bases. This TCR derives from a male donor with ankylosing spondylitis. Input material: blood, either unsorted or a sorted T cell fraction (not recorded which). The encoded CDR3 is CASSLARVFYEQYF. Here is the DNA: TGTGCCAGCAGTTTAGCCAGGGTCTTCTACGAGCAGTACTTC.